Listed below are T cell receptor beta chains from one sample, sequenced in a study of cytomegalovirus exposure and HLA in healthy donors. Some clones are missing from TCRdb's copy, which holds only in-frame ones; the method was immunoSEQ multiplex PCR. The table lists over 150,000 clones, about 80% of them singletons, with roughly 1.2% in the top ten. Sequenced: PBMCs. The receptors originated from a woman between 45 and 60 years old in good health and CMV-seronegative. The CDR3 runs from the conserved cysteine through the conserved F or W. D genes are given only for firm matches. Clone size is shown for a subset of rows, as once, few, many or a class of expanded clone.

TRBV9	TRBD1	18	TRBJ1-4	-	CASSERGTGGAWNEKLFF	TGTGCCAGCAGCGAAAGGGGGACAGGGGGCGCCTGGAATGAAAAACTGTTTTTT
TRBV7-2	-	13	TRBJ1-2	-	CASSFGRDYGYTF	TGTGCCAGCAGCTTTGGTCGGGACTATGGCTACACCTTC
TRBV4-3	-	16	TRBJ2-5	-	CASSPSRGGAPETQYF	TGCGCCAGCAGCCCAAGTAGGGGGGGGGCCCCAGAGACCCAGTACTTC
TRBV15	-	13	TRBJ1-4	-	CATSTGQGEKLFF	TGTGCCACCAGCACGGGACAAGGGGAAAAACTGTTTTTT
TRBV5-4	-	14	TRBJ2-1	once	CASALVEGGNEQFF	TGTGCCAGCGCTTTAGTAGAAGGGGGAAATGAGCAGTTCTTC
TRBV27	-	14	TRBJ2-7	-	CASSLVADTYEQYF	TGTGCCAGCAGTTTAGTGGCGGATACCTACGAGCAGTACTTC
TRBV28	-	14	TRBJ1-2	-	CASSLQTSIYGYTF	TGTGCCAGCAGTTTACAGACATCTATCTATGGCTACACCTTC
TRBV9	-	17	TRBJ2-5	-	CASSVGPVGRNQETQYF	TGTGCCAGCAGCGTAGGGCCCGTCGGCAGGAACCAAGAGACCCAGTACTTC
TRBV4-3	-	13	TRBJ1-1	-	CASSQGRSTEAFF	TGCGCCAGCAGCCAGGGTCGGAGTACTGAAGCTTTCTTT
TRBV28	-	13	TRBJ2-2	-	CASWTVNTGELFF	TGTGCCAGTTGGACAGTCAACACCGGGGAGCTGTTTTTT
TRBV4-3	TRBD1	16	TRBJ1-4	-	CASSHPLGGRGEKLFF	TGCGCCAGCAGCCACCCACTAGGGGGCAGGGGTGAAAAACTGTTTTTT
TRBV28	-	14	TRBJ1-4	once	CASRQGTTNEKLFF	TGTGCCAGCAGGCAGGGTACAACTAATGAAAAACTGTTTTTT
TRBV6-1	TRBD1	14	TRBJ1-6	-	CASRFDRGNSPLHF	TGTGCCAGCAGGTTTGACAGGGGGAATTCACCCCTCCACTTT
TRBV6-5	-	15	TRBJ1-1	few	CASSYSGRGGSRAFF	TGTGCCAGCAGTTACTCAGGGAGGGGAGGGTCGAGAGCTTTCTTT
TRBV19	-	12	TRBJ2-7	-	CASSTPPGEQYF	TGTGCCAGTAGCACGCCCCCCGGCGAGCAGTACTTC